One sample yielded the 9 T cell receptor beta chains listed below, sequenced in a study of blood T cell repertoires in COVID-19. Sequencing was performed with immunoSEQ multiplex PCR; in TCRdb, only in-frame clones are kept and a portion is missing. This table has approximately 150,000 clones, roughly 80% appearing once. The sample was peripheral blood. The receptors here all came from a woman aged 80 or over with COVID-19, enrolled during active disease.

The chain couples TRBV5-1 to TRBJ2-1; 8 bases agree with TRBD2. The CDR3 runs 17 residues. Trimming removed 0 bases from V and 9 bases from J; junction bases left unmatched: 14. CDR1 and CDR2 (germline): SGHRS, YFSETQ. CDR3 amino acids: CASSLAGGAPFRGEQFF. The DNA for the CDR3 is TGCGCCAGCAGCTTGGCCGGGGGGGCTCCCTTCAGAGGTGAGCAGTTCTTC. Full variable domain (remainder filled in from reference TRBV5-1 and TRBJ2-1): KAGVTQTPRYLIKTRGQQVTLSCSPISGHRSVSWYQQTPGQGLQFLFEYFSETQRNKGNFPGRFSGRQFSNSRSEMNVSTLELGDSALYLCASSLAGGAPFRGEQFFGPGTRLTVL.

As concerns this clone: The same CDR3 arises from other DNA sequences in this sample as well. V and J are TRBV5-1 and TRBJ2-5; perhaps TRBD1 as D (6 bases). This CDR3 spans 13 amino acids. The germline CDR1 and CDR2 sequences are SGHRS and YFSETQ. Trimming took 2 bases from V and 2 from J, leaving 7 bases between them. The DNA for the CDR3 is TGCGCCAGCAGCTTAGGGGGACAAGAGACCCAGTACTTC. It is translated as CASSLGGQETQYF.

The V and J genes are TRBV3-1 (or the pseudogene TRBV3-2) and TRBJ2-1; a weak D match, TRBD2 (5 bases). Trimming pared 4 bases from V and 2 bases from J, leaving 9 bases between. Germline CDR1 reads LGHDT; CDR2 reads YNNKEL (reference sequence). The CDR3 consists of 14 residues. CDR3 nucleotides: TGTGCCAGCAGCCTTGACGGGACCTACAATGAGCAGTTCTTC. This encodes CASSLDGTYNEQFF.

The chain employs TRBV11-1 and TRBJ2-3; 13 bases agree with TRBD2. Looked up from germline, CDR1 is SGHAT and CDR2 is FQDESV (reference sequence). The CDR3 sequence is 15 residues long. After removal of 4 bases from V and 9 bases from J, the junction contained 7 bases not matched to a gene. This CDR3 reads CASSSRTSGRVTQYF. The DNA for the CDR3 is TGTGCCAGCAGCTCCCGGACTAGCGGGAGAGTAACGCAGTATTTT.

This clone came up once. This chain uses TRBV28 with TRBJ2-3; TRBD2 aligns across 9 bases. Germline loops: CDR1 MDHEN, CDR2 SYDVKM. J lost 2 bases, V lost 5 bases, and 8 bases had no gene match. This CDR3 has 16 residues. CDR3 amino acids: CASSPGPSGITDTQYF. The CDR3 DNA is TGTGCCAGCAGTCCAGGCCCTAGCGGGATCACAGATACGCAGTATTTT.

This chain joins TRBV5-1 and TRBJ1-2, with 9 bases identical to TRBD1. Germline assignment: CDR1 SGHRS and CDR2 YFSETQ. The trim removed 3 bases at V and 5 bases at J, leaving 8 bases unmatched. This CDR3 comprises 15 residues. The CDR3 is CASSWTGEVAYGYTF. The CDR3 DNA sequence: TGCGCCAGCAGCTGGACAGGGGAGGTCGCTTATGGCTACACCTTC.

CDR3 nucleotides: TGCAGTGCTACCCCCTACGAGCAGTACTTC. Amino acid sequence: CSATPYEQYF. The chain links TRBV20-1 to TRBJ2-5; D uncertain. The DNA end is a closer match to TRBJ2-7, so the J assignment may be wrong. CDR1 and CDR2 from the germline V gene are DFQATT and SNEGSKA (reference sequence). This CDR3 has 10 amino acids.

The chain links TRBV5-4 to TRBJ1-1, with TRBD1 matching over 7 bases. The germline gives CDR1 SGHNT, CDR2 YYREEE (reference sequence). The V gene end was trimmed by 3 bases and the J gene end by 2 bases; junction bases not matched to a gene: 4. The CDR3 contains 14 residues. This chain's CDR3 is CASSSTGSNTEAFF. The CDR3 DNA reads TGTGCCAGCAGCTCGACAGGGTCCAACACTGAAGCTTTCTTT.

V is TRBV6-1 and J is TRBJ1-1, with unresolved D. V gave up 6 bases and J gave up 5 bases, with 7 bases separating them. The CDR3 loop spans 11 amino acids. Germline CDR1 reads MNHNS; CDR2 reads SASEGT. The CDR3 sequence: CASSGSTEAFF. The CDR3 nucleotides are TGTGCCAGCAGCGGTAGTACTGAAGCTTTCTTT.